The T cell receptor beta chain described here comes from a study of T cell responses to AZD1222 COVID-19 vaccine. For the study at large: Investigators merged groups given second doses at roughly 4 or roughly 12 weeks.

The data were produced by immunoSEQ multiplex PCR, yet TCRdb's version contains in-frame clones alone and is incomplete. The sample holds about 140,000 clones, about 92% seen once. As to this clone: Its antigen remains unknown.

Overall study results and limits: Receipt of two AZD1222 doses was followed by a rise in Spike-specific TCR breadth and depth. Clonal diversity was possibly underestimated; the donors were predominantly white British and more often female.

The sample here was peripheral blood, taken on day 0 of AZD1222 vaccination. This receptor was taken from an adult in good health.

CDR3 protein: CASSPTTGTGANVLTF. The CDR3 coding sequence is TGCGCCAGCAGCCCGACTACAGGGACTGGGGCCAACGTCCTGACTTTC. The V and J genes are TRBV5-1 and TRBJ2-6; D may be TRBD1 (6 bases). The CDR3 extends over 16 amino acids. Deletions cut 4 bases from V and 2 bases from J, with 13 bases between. Germline CDR1 is SGHRS and CDR2 is YFSETQ.